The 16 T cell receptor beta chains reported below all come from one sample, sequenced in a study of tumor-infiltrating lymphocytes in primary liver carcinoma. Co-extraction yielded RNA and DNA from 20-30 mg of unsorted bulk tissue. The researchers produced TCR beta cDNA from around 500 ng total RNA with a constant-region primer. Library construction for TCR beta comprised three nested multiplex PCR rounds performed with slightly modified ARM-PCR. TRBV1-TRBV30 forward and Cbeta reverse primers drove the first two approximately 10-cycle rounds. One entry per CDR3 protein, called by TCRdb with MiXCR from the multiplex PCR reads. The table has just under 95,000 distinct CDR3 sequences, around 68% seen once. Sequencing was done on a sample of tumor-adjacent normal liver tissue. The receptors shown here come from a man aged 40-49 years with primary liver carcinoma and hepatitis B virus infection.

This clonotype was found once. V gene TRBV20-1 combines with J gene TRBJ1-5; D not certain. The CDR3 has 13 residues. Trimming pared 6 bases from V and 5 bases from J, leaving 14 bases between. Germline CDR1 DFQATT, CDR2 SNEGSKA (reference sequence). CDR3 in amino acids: CSARRAFDQPQHF. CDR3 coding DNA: TGCAGTGCACGACGGGCATTTGATCAGCCCCAGCATTTT.

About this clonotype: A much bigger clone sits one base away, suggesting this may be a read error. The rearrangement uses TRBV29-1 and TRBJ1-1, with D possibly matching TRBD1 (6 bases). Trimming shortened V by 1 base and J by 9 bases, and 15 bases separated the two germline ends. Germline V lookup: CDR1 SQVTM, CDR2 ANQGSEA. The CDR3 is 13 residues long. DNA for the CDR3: TGCAGCGTTGAAGGTATGGGGGGCTCTAAAGCTTTCTTT. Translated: CSVEGMGGSKAFF.

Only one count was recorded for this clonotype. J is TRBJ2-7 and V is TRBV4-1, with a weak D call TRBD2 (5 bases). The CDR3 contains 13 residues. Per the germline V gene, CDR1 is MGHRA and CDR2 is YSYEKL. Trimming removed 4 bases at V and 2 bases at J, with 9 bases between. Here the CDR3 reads CASSRRGTYEQYF. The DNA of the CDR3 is TGCGCCAGCAGCCGGAGAGGGACCTACGAGCAGTACTTC.

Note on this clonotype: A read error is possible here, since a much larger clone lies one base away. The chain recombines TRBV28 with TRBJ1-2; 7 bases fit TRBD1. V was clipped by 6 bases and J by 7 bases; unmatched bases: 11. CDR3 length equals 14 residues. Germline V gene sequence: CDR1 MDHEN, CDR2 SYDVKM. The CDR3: CASSDKGAGCGYTF. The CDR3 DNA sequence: TGTGCCAGCAGCGACAAGGGGGCGGGGTGTGGCTACACCTTC.

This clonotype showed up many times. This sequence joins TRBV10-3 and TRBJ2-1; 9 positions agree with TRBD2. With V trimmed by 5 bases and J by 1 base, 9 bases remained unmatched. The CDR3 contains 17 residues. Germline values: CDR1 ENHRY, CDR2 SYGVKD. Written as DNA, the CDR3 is TGTGCCATCAGTCACTCCCCGGGACTAGCATCCTACAATGAGCAGTTCTTC. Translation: CAISHSPGLASYNEQFF.

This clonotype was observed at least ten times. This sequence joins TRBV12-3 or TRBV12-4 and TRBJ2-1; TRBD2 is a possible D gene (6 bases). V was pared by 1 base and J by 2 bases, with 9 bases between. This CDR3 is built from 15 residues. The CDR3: CASSLGGVAYNEQFF. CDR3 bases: TGTGCCAGCAGTTTAGGGGGGGTGGCCTACAATGAGCAGTTCTTC.

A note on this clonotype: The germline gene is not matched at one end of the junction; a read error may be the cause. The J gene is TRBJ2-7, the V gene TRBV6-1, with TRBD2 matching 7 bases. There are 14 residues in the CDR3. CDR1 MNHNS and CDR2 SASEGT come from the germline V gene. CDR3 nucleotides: TGTGTCAGCGACAGCGGGATATTATCACACGAGCATTACTTC. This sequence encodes CVSDSGILSHEHYF.

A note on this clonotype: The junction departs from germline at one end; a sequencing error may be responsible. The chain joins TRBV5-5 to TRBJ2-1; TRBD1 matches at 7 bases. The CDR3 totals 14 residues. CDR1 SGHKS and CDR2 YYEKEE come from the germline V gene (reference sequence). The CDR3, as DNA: TGTGTCAGCAGCCAGGGGACAGTGAGCAATGAGCAGTTCTTC. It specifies CVSSQGTVSNEQFF.

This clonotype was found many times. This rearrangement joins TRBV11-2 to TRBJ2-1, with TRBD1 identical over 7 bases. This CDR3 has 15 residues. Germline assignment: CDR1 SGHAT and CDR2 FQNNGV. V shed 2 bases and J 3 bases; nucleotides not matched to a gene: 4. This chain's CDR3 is CASSLKGGFYNEQFF. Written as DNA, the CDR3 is TGTGCCAGCAGCTTAAAAGGGGGCTTCTACAATGAGCAGTTCTTC. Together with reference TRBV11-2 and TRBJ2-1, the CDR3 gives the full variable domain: EAGVAQSPRYKIIEKRQSVAFWCNPISGHATLYWYQQILGQGPKLLIQFQNNGVVDDSQLPKDRFSAERLKGVDSTLKIQPAKLEDSAVYLCASSLKGGFYNEQFFGPGTRLTVL.

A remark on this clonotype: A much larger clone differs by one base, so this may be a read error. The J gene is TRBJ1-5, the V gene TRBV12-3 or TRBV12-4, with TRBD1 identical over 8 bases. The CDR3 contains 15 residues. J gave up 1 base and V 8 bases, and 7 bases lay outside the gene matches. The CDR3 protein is CASGATGDSNQPQHF. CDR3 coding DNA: TGTGCCAGCGGGGCGACAGGGGACAGCAATCAGCCCCAGCATTTT.

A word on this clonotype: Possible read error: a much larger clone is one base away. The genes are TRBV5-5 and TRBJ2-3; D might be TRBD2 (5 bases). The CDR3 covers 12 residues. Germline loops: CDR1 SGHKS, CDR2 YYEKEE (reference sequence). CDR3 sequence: CASSPSRDMQYF. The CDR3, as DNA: TGTGCCAGCAGCCCCTCACGGGATATGCAGTATTTT.

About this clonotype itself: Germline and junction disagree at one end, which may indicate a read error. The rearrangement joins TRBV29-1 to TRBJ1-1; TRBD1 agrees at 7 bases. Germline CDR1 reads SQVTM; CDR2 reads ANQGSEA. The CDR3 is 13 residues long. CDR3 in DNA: TGCAGTGTTGAGGGACAGAGGAACACTGAAGCTTTCTTT. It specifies CSVEGQRNTEAFF.

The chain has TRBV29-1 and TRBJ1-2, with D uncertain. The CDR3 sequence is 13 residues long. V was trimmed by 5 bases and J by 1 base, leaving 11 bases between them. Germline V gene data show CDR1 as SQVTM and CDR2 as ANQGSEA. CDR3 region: CSVNDSLNYGYTF. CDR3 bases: TGCAGCGTTAATGATAGTCTTAACTATGGCTACACCTTC.

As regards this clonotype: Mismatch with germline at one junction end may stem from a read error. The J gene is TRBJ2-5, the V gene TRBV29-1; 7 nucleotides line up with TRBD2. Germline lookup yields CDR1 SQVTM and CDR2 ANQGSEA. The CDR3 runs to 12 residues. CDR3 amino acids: CSVRDYQGTQYF. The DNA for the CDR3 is TGCAGCGTTCGGGACTACCAAGGGACCCAGTATTTC.

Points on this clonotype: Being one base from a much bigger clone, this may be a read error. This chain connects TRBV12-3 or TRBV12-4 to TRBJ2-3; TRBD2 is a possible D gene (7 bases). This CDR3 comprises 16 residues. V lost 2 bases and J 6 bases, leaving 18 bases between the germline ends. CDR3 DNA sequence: TGTGCCAGCAGTTTAACCGGCGGGGGCCCCGTGGATACGCAGTATTTT. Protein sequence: CASSLTGGGPVDTQYF.

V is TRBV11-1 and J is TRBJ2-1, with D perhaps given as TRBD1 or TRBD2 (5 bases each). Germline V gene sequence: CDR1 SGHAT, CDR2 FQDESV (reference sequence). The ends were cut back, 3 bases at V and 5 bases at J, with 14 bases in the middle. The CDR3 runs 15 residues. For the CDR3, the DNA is TGTGCCAGCAGCTTCCCGGGACCGCTGGACAATGAGCAGTTCTTC. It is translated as CASSFPGPLDNEQFF.